This T cell receptor (beta chain) is from a study of radiotherapy plus CTLA-4 blockade in lung cancer. Study outcomes and limitations: Together with interferon-beta, which increased in serum after radiation, early dynamic changes in blood T cell clones were reportedly the best predictors of response. TCR clones originating in tumors grew in number in blood after radiotherapy plus ipilimumab.

Note on this clone: The antigen remains unidentified.

V was clipped by 4 bases and J by 1 base; unmatched bases: 7. Germline V gives CDR1 SNHLY, CDR2 FYNNEI. The CDR3 sequence is 16 residues long. Data came from immunoSEQ multiplex PCR; TCRdb stores just in-frame clones and leaves some out. The repertoire holds over 12,000 clones, with about 90% as singletons. The TCR comes from a human donor with non-small cell lung cancer that progressed on radiotherapy plus ipilimumab. Some clones in this sample may be carry-over from other donors' samples. The chain carries TRBV2 and TRBJ2-4, with TRBD2 identical over 7 bases. The sequencing here drew on peripheral blood, taken from a patient treated with radiotherapy plus ipilimumab. Here the CDR3 reads CASSGGGFTAKNIQYF. Here the CDR3 DNA reads TGTGCCAGCAGTGGGGGGGGGTTTACGGCCAAAAACATTCAGTACTTC.